These 22 T cell receptor beta chains were all obtained from the same sample, sequenced in a study of T cell responses to AZD1222 COVID-19 vaccine. Sequencing was performed with immunoSEQ multiplex PCR; in TCRdb, only in-frame clones are kept and a portion is missing. This table holds 150,000 to 180,000 clones, 85% to 90% found once. The sequenced sample was peripheral blood, obtained on day 0 of MenACWY control vaccination. The receptors shown here come from an adult in good health.

In this sample, this clone turned up a few times. V usage is TRBV12-3 or TRBV12-4 and J usage is TRBJ1-3, with TRBD1 identical over 7 bases. The V segment lost 6 bases and the J segment 4 bases; nucleotides outside the gene matches: 3. This CDR3 spans 13 amino acids. CDR3 protein: CASRVQGGNTIYF. CDR3 nucleotides: TGTGCCAGCAGGGTACAGGGGGGAAACACCATATATTTT.

This chain joins TRBV4-1 and TRBJ1-6; D unclear. V was cut by 1 base and J by 7 bases, with 17 bases left in between. Germline CDR1 is MGHRA and CDR2 is YSYEKL. This CDR3 has 17 amino acids. CDR3 in amino acids: CASSQVLPAVGNSPLHF. CDR3 nucleotide sequence: TGCGCCAGCAGCCAAGTGCTACCGGCGGTTGGCAATTCACCCCTCCACTTT.

This rearrangement joins TRBV6-2 or TRBV6-3 to TRBJ1-2; 9 bases are a match to TRBD1. V shed 0 bases, J shed 4 bases, and the junction held 0 bases outside the gene matches. The CDR3 totals 14 residues. From germline, CDR1 is MNHEY and CDR2 SVGEGT. CDR3 in amino acids: CASSYSDRGYGYTF. In DNA, the CDR3 is TGTGCCAGCAGTTACTCGGACAGGGGCTATGGCTACACCTTC.

In DNA, the CDR3 is TGTGCCATCAGCTCCGGACTAGCGGGGTCCGCGAACACCGGGGAGCTGTTTTTT. Its protein is CAISSGLAGSANTGELFF. V is TRBV10-3 and J is TRBJ2-2, with TRBD2 identical over 12 bases. The germline V gene encodes CDR1 ENHRY and CDR2 SYGVKD. The CDR3 has 18 residues. With V trimmed by 6 bases and J by 0 bases, 8 bases remained unmatched.

The J gene is TRBJ2-7, the V gene TRBV11-2, with 9 bases matching TRBD1. The CDR3 covers 13 residues. Germline loops: CDR1 SGHAT, CDR2 FQNNGV. The trim removed 5 bases at V and 6 bases at J, leaving 5 bases unmatched. CDR3 residues: CASSRDRVGEQYV. CDR3 sequence (DNA): TGTGCCAGCAGCCGGGACAGGGTTGGCGAGCAGTACGTC.

The table lists this clone with a few counts. The chain joins TRBV19 to TRBJ2-5; D is ambiguous. Germline V gene lookup returns CDR1 LNHDA and CDR2 SQIVND (reference sequence). V lost 8 bases and J lost 4, with 14 bases in between. This CDR3 has 13 residues. The CDR3 DNA reads as TGTGCCAGTCAAGAGCGCCTTGGAGAGACCCAGTACTTC. It encodes CASQERLGETQYF.

The chain links TRBV13 to TRBJ2-5, with unresolved D. V was shortened by 0 bases and J by 2 bases, with 7 bases between the two germline ends. Looked up from germline, CDR1 is PRHDT and CDR2 is FYEKMQ (reference sequence). The length of the CDR3 is 14 residues. The CDR3 region is CASSLGTRQETQYF. In DNA, the CDR3 is TGTGCCAGCAGCTTAGGTACCCGACAAGAGACCCAGTACTTC.

V is TRBV28 and J is TRBJ1-2; the D is unclear. V gave up 4 bases and J gave up 6 bases, with 6 bases separating them. CDR1 and CDR2 from the germline V gene are MDHEN and SYDVKM. The CDR3 contains 11 residues. The CDR3 spells CASSWTDGYTF. As DNA, the CDR3 is TGTGCCAGCAGTTGGACCGATGGCTACACCTTC.

This chain uses TRBV18 with TRBJ2-1; D remains unclear. In germline, CDR1 is KGHSH, CDR2 LQKENI. V was shortened by 3 bases and J by 7 bases, with 16 bases between the two germline ends. This CDR3 spans 15 amino acids. This chain's CDR3 is CASSPGILKTNEQFF. CDR3 in DNA: TGTGCCAGCTCACCGGGGATACTTAAAACTAATGAGCAGTTCTTC.

This rearrangement joins TRBV28 to TRBJ2-7; the match to TRBD1 covers 8 bases. This CDR3 is 15 amino acids long. V trimming: 2 bases; J trimming: 0 bases; junction bases outside the gene matches: 3. Germline V gene lookup returns CDR1 MDHEN and CDR2 SYDVKM. As DNA, the CDR3 is TGTGCCAGCAGTTTAGGGGACAGGTACTCCTACGAGCAGTACGTC. Protein sequence: CASSLGDRYSYEQYV.

The rearrangement links TRBV10-3 to TRBJ1-4; 7 bases are a match to TRBD1. CDR1 is ENHRY, CDR2 SYGVKD, per germline. J lost 7 bases, V lost 7 bases, and 12 bases had no gene match. This CDR3 is 15 amino acids long. As DNA, the CDR3 is TGTGCCATCAACTGGGAGGACAGGCTGGGTGAAAAACTGTTTTTT. It encodes CAINWEDRLGEKLFF.

This sequence joins TRBV6-5 and TRBJ2-3; no reliable D call. V was cut by 5 bases and J by 0 bases, with 9 bases left in between. From germline, CDR1 is MNHEY and CDR2 SVGAGI. This CDR3 has 14 amino acids. The CDR3 coding sequence is TGTGCCAGCAGTCCCACAACTAGCACAGATACGCAGTATTTT. Its protein is CASSPTTSTDTQYF.

The chain is built from TRBV5-6 and TRBJ1-2, with D unclear. Germline V gene sequence: CDR1 SGHDT, CDR2 YYEEEE. Trimming took off 2 bases at V and 5 bases at J, with 7 bases between the two ends. There are 12 residues in the CDR3. This CDR3 is CASSFGSYGYTF. The CDR3 region has the DNA TGTGCCAGCAGCTTTGGCAGTTATGGCTACACCTTC.

V is TRBV10-3 and J is TRBJ2-1; 7 bases match TRBD2. The germline gives CDR1 ENHRY, CDR2 SYGVKD. CDR3 length: 15 amino acids. Losses at the gene ends were 7 bases for V and 4 bases for J; bases not matched to a gene: 10. CDR3 in amino acids: CAIKEAGEGYNEQFF. The CDR3 DNA is TGTGCCATCAAGGAGGCGGGAGAGGGGTACAATGAGCAGTTCTTC.

The chain employs TRBV5-1 and TRBJ1-2; D might be TRBD1 (6 bases). The CDR3 covers 15 residues. Trimming stripped 0 bases from V and 1 base from J, with 10 bases between. Germline V gives CDR1 SGHRS, CDR2 YFSETQ. CDR3 DNA sequence: TGCGCCAGCAGCTTGGTTAAGGGGGGTAACTATGGCTACACCTTC. It codes for CASSLVKGGNYGYTF.

CDR3 in amino acids: CAIRPGQQRMNTEAFF. The CDR3 region has the DNA TGTGCCATCAGGCCGGGACAGCAACGGATGAACACTGAAGCTTTCTTT. The rearrangement joins TRBV10-3 to TRBJ1-1; 7 positions agree with TRBD1. Trimming removed 6 bases from V and 0 bases from J; junction bases left unmatched: 10. CDR1 and CDR2 (germline): ENHRY, SYGVKD. This CDR3 has 16 amino acids.

The chain employs TRBV19 and TRBJ2-1; 9 nucleotides agree with TRBD2. J gave up 7 bases and V 5 bases, and 15 bases lay outside the gene matches. The CDR3 consists of 17 residues. Germline V gene sequence: CDR1 LNHDA, CDR2 SQIVND (reference sequence). This CDR3 is CASSSHTGSGGKNEQFF. As DNA, the CDR3 is TGTGCCAGTAGTTCCCATACTGGTAGCGGGGGAAAGAATGAGCAGTTCTTC.

The V call is TRBV28, the J call TRBJ2-4; 7 bases fit TRBD2. Germline assignment: CDR1 MDHEN and CDR2 SYDVKM. V lost 5 bases, J lost 8 bases, and 6 bases stayed unmatched. The CDR3 runs 13 residues. The CDR3 region has the DNA TGTGCCAGCAGTCCGGGAGGAAGGGACATTCAGTACTTC. This gives the protein CASSPGGRDIQYF.

The chain links TRBV5-6 to TRBJ1-5, with TRBD1 identical over 7 bases. After removal of 3 bases from V and 5 bases from J, the junction contained 2 bases not matched to a gene. The CDR3 runs 13 residues. Germline V gives CDR1 SGHDT, CDR2 YYEEEE. CDR3 DNA: TGTGCCAGCAGCTCTACAGGGGATCAGCCCCAGCATTTT. It specifies CASSSTGDQPQHF.

This CDR3 reads CASSPSGSHEQYF. The CDR3 DNA follows: TGTGCCAGCAGTCCCTCAGGGTCTCACGAGCAGTACTTC. The genes are TRBV7-9 and TRBJ2-7; possibly TRBD1 for D (5 bases). Per germline, CDR1 SEHNR and CDR2 FQNEAQ (reference sequence). This CDR3 region has 13 residues. The V gene lost 6 bases and the J gene lost 5 bases, with 14 bases spanning the gap.

This chain uses TRBV5-1 with TRBJ1-2, with D hard to call. Germline V gives CDR1 SGHRS, CDR2 YFSETQ. The CDR3 extends over 14 amino acids. V was clipped by 4 bases and J by 0 bases, with 10 bases between them. The CDR3 region is CASSPDGTNYGYTF. The CDR3 DNA follows: TGCGCCAGCAGCCCGGACGGGACTAACTATGGCTACACCTTC. Based on the CDR3 plus reference TRBV5-1 and TRBJ1-2, the full variable domain is KAGVTQTPRYLIKTRGQQVTLSCSPISGHRSVSWYQQTPGQGLQFLFEYFSETQRNKGNFPGRFSGRQFSNSRSEMNVSTLELGDSALYLCASSPDGTNYGYTFGSGTRLTVV.

This clone was seen only a few times. The sample carries other DNA sequences with the same CDR3. This sequence joins TRBV7-9 and TRBJ1-6, with D uncertain. This CDR3 has 12 residues. Germline CDR1 and CDR2: SEHNR and FQNEAQ (reference sequence). Trimming pared 3 bases from V and 6 bases from J, leaving 3 bases between. This CDR3 reads CASSLRNSPLHF. The CDR3 DNA follows: TGTGCCAGCAGCTTGCGTAATTCACCCCTCCACTTT.